This TCR beta chain was identified during a study of control samples from healthy donors and cancer patients. TCRdb's copy holds only in-frame clones and misses some; the assay was immunoSEQ multiplex PCR. The sample has roughly 220,000 clones; around 94% are singletons. Germline V lookup: CDR1 SGHDT, CDR2 YYEEEE. V was shortened by 3 bases and J by 9 bases, with 7 bases between the two germline ends. CDR3 length: 12 amino acids. The genes are TRBV5-6 and TRBJ1-6, with D unclear. What was sequenced was blood. The clonotype comes from a man in his forties or fifties in good health. CDR3 loop: CASSYGGSPLHF. In nucleotides, the CDR3 is TGTGCCAGCAGCTACGGTGGTTCACCCCTCCACTTT.